This is a list of T cell receptor beta chains from one sample in a study of blood T cell repertoires in COVID-19. Measured with immunoSEQ multiplex PCR; TCRdb has only the in-frame clones, and not every one. In the table there are over 130,000 clones, roughly 80% of which are singletons. Sequencing input: peripheral blood. The source of these receptors is a human donor in a cohort sampled during active COVID-19. Both conserved end residues are part of each CDR3. A D gene is named only where the DNA matches it firmly. Not all rows give a size; the values are once, few, many and, for expanded clones, a class.

V gene	J gene	CDR3 length	D gene	clone size	CDR3 protein	CDR3 DNA
TRBV5-1	TRBJ2-2	17	TRBD2	NA	CASNLEPSGGASGELFF	TGCGCCAGCAACCTGGAGCCTAGCGGGGGGGCGAGCGGGGAGCTGTTTTTT
TRBV28	TRBJ1-5	16	NA	few	CASSLWSRASNQPQHF	TGTGCCAGCAGTTTATGGTCCAGGGCCTCAAATCAGCCCCAGCATTTT
TRBV2	TRBJ1-1	13	NA	NA	CASSEREHTEAFF	TGTGCCAGCAGTGAAAGGGAGCACACTGAAGCTTTCTTT
TRBV5-1	TRBJ1-1	16	TRBD1	NA	CASSGQGVLLDTEAFF	TGCGCCAGCAGTGGACAGGGGGTTCTCCTGGACACTGAAGCTTTCTTT
TRBV16	TRBJ1-2	14	TRBD1	NA	CASSDRGRDYGYTF	TGTGCCAGCAGCGACAGGGGGCGCGACTATGGCTACACCTTC
TRBV5-1	TRBJ2-3	15	NA	once	CASSLWRGLTDTQYF	TGCGCCAGCAGCTTGTGGCGGGGCCTCACAGATACGCAGTATTTT
TRBV6-5	TRBJ2-7	11	NA	NA	CASAGVLEQYF	TGTGCCAGCGCAGGGGTTCTCGAGCAGTACTTC
TRBV19	TRBJ2-1	19	NA	NA	CASSTIGGTDLLNYNEQFF	TGTGCCAGTAGTACAATTGGCGGGACCGACCTTTTAAACTACAATGAGCAGTTCTTC
TRBV6-6	TRBJ2-7	16	NA	NA	CASSYPIQGLTYEQYF	TGTGCCAGCAGTTACCCCATCCAGGGACTTACCTACGAGCAGTACTTC
TRBV4-1	TRBJ1-2	15	NA	NA	CASSPLGRSPYGYTF	TGCGCCAGCAGCCCGTTAGGCCGTAGCCCCTATGGCTACACCTTC
TRBV6-5	TRBJ2-1	15	NA	NA	CASKRRGRLDNEQFF	TGTGCCAGCAAAAGGAGGGGGCGATTGGACAATGAGCAGTTCTTC
TRBV5-8	TRBJ2-1	16	TRBD1	NA	CASSSGDRGSYNEQFF	TGTGCCAGCAGCTCAGGAGACAGGGGCTCCTACAATGAGCAGTTCTTC
TRBV7-2	TRBJ1-5	15	TRBD1	NA	CASSPGTGGRQPQHF	TGTGCCAGCAGCCCCGGGACAGGCGGGAGACAGCCCCAGCATTTT
TRBV19	TRBJ2-5	16	TRBD2	few	CASSPGRAGGRETQYF	TGTGCCAGTAGCCCCGGACGGGCGGGGGGTCGAGAGACCCAGTACTTC
TRBV4-2	TRBJ2-7	16	TRBD2	NA	CASSQVSGGSSYEQYF	TGTGCCAGCAGCCAAGTTAGCGGGGGGAGCTCCTACGAGCAGTACTTC
TRBV5-5	TRBJ1-5	15	NA	NA	CASSFKGNSNQPQHF	TGTGCCAGCAGCTTTAAGGGGAATAGCAATCAGCCCCAGCATTTT
TRBV7-2	TRBJ1-3	15	NA	NA	CASSAQGPVRNTIYF	TGTGCCAGCAGCGCACAGGGACCCGTTCGCAACACCATATATTTT
TRBV9	TRBJ1-1	17	TRBD1	NA	CASSVATTGGERIEAFF	TGTGCCAGCAGCGTAGCTACGACAGGGGGCGAGCGTATTGAAGCTTTCTTT
TRBV12-3/TRBV12-4	TRBJ1-4	12	NA	NA	CASTPGYEKLFF	TGTGCCAGCACCCCGGGTTACGAAAAACTGTTTTTT
TRBV19	TRBJ2-7	14	TRBD1	NA	CASSVGQAAYEQYF	TGTGCCAGTAGTGTGGGACAGGCAGCCTACGAGCAGTACTTC
TRBV28	TRBJ2-2	17	TRBD2	NA	CASSLRRGSERTGELFF	TGTGCCAGCAGTTTACGGCGGGGGTCGGAAAGGACCGGGGAGCTGTTTTTT
TRBV7-9	TRBJ1-2	16	NA	NA	CASSAGRPENNYGYTF	TGTGCCAGCAGCGCGGGACGGCCCGAGAATAACTATGGCTACACCTTC
TRBV6-5	TRBJ2-7	14	NA	once	CASRQTALPGEQYF	TGTGCCAGCAGACAGACAGCCCTTCCGGGCGAGCAGTACTTC
TRBV11-3	TRBJ2-2	16	NA	few	CASSPSWATNTGELFF	TGTGCCAGCAGCCCGAGTTGGGCGACGAACACCGGGGAGCTGTTTTTT
TRBV10-3	TRBJ1-2	14	NA	NA	CAISQRGRDDGYTF	TGTGCCATCAGTCAAAGAGGGAGGGATGATGGCTACACCTTC
TRBV28	TRBJ2-7	12	NA	few	CASSLVSYEQYF	TGTGCCAGCAGTCTAGTCTCCTACGAGCAGTACTTC
TRBV5-1	TRBJ2-7	15	NA	NA	CASRFARASSYEQYF	TGCGCCAGCAGGTTCGCGAGGGCTAGCTCCTACGAGCAGTACTTC
TRBV7-3	TRBJ2-3	16	TRBD1	NA	CASSRAGTASTDTQYF	TGTGCCAGCAGCCGAGCCGGGACAGCGAGCACAGATACGCAGTATTTT
TRBV5-1	TRBJ2-1	14	TRBD1	NA	CASSLLQGDNEQFF	TGCGCCAGCAGCCTACTACAGGGGGACAATGAGCAGTTCTTC
TRBV5-6	TRBJ2-7	13	TRBD2	once	CASSKGLAAEQYF	TGTGCCAGCAGCAAGGGACTAGCGGCCGAGCAGTACTTC
TRBV7-9	TRBJ2-3	14	NA	NA	CASSHETSGDTQYF	TGTGCCAGCAGCCACGAGACCAGCGGAGATACGCAGTATTTT
TRBV5-1	TRBJ2-1	16	TRBD1	NA	CASSVPDRVIDNEQFF	TGCGCCAGCAGCGTACCGGACAGGGTAATTGACAATGAGCAGTTCTTC
TRBV3-1/TRBV3-2	TRBJ2-7	17	TRBD1	NA	CASSQDRIRDRAPEQYF	TGTGCCAGCAGCCAAGATCGAATCCGGGACAGGGCCCCCGAGCAGTACTTC
TRBV7-8	TRBJ2-7	11	NA	NA	CASSPAGEQYF	TGTGCCAGCAGCCCCGCCGGTGAGCAGTACTTC
TRBV6-6	TRBJ2-1	13	NA	few	CASSLDSYNEQFF	TGTGCCAGCAGTCTTGACAGTTACAATGAGCAGTTCTTC
TRBV30	TRBJ1-2	16	TRBD1	NA	CAWRFHRQGPNYGYTF	TGTGCCTGGAGGTTCCACCGACAGGGCCCTAACTATGGCTACACCTTC
TRBV5-1	TRBJ1-3	15	NA	NA	CASSLGQVSGNTIYF	TGCGCCAGCAGCTTGGGACAGGTCTCTGGAAACACCATATATTTT
TRBV7-3	TRBJ2-4	15	NA	NA	CASSPYPGLENIQYF	TGTGCCAGCAGCCCGTACCCGGGACTGGAAAACATTCAGTACTTC
TRBV7-9	TRBJ2-7	12	NA	few	CASSLQGHEQYF	TGTGCCAGCAGCTTACAGGGTCACGAGCAGTACTTC
TRBV2	TRBJ1-3	13	NA	NA	CASSEGSGNTIYF	TGTGCCAGCAGTGAAGGGAGTGGAAACACCATATATTTT
TRBV3-1/TRBV3-2	TRBJ1-3	15	NA	NA	CASSQVRTSGNTIYF	TGTGCCAGCAGCCAAGTGAGAACTTCTGGAAACACCATATATTTT
TRBV7-2	TRBJ2-3	16	TRBD2	NA	CASSPSWAGEIDTQYF	TGTGCCAGCAGCCCATCGTGGGCGGGGGAGATAGATACGCAGTATTTT
TRBV5-6	TRBJ2-7	16	TRBD2	NA	CASSLRLAGGTYEQYF	TGTGCCAGCAGCTTGAGGCTAGCGGGGGGTACCTACGAGCAGTACTTC
TRBV3-1/TRBV3-2	TRBJ2-3	15	TRBD1	NA	CASSPRDRHQDTQYF	TGTGCCAGCAGCCCCCGGGACAGGCATCAAGATACGCAGTATTTT
TRBV3-1/TRBV3-2	TRBJ2-7	15	NA	NA	CASSLAPDSRYEQYF	TGTGCCAGCAGTCTGGCCCCTGACAGCCGCTACGAGCAGTACTTC
TRBV29-1	TRBJ1-1	12	NA	NA	CSATSGGTEAFF	TGCAGCGCCACCTCCGGGGGGACTGAAGCTTTCTTT
TRBV6-5	TRBJ2-7	16	NA	NA	CASSYSYRAYSYEQYF	TGTGCCAGCAGTTACTCGTACAGGGCCTATTCCTACGAGCAGTACTTC
TRBV5-1	TRBJ1-1	13	NA	NA	CASRETDSTEAFF	TGCGCCAGCAGAGAGACGGACAGCACTGAAGCTTTCTTT
TRBV2	TRBJ2-3	17	TRBD2	NA	CASSRRERGARLDTQYF	TGTGCCAGCAGCCGCCGGGAGCGGGGGGCCCGACTGGATACGCAGTATTTT
TRBV19	TRBJ1-2	14	NA	NA	CATAAGTTSYGYTF	TGTGCCACCGCCGCCGGGACTACTTCCTATGGCTACACCTTC
TRBV3-1/TRBV3-2	TRBJ2-6	16	NA	NA	CASSHPRFSGANVLTF	TGTGCCAGCAGCCATCCCCGGTTCTCTGGGGCCAACGTCCTGACTTTC
TRBV6-5	TRBJ2-7	14	NA	once	CASSSRSGSHEQYF	TGTGCCAGCAGTTCCCGATCAGGGTCTCACGAGCAGTACTTC
TRBV5-6	TRBJ2-1	16	NA	NA	CASSLPRDSQGNEQFF	TGTGCCAGCAGCTTGCCGCGGGACAGCCAAGGAAATGAGCAGTTCTTC
TRBV6-6	TRBJ2-7	14	NA	NA	CASPVGGGCFEQYF	TGTGCCAGCCCTGTGGGCGGGGGCTGTTTCGAGCAGTACTTC
TRBV19	TRBJ1-5	17	TRBD1	NA	CASSIPSGTRGNQPQHF	TGTGCCAGTAGTATACCTTCCGGGACCAGGGGGAATCAGCCCCAGCATTTT